The source of this TCR beta chain is a study of PD-1 blockade in classical Hodgkin lymphoma. This clone is medium-sized within its sample. Time point reported: cycle 4 day 1 (C4D1), after 5 to 7 weeks of nivolumab. All patients experienced relapse after autologous stem cell transplantation, and brentuximab vedotin exposure was variable. The method was immunoSEQ multiplex PCR; TCRdb's version includes in-frame clones alone and lacks a portion of them. This table holds approximately 44,000 clones, around two thirds found once. The receptor comes from a human donor with classical Hodgkin lymphoma. This specimen was peripheral blood mononuclear cells (PBMCs), taken before the fourth cycle of nivolumab.

The CDR3: CASSPVGTANPSGYTF. CDR3 nucleotides: TGTGCCAGCAGCCCGGTCGGGACAGCAAATCCGTCTGGCTACACCTTC. The chain recombines TRBV5-8 with TRBJ1-2, with 7 bases fitting TRBD1. Germline CDR1 reads SGHTS; CDR2 reads YDEGEE. The V gene end was trimmed by 4 bases and the J gene end by 7 bases; junction bases not matched to a gene: 16. The CDR3 runs to 16 residues.